This T cell receptor beta chain was found in a study of radiotherapy plus CTLA-4 blockade in lung cancer. Study-level information: Of the patients, about 19% showed objective responses and around 34% attained disease control.

Points from the study as a whole: There was expansion of tumor-derived TCR clones in blood after radiotherapy plus ipilimumab.

With regard to this clone: Its target is not known.

The repertoire was sequenced with immunoSEQ multiplex PCR; TCRdb's copy has only in-frame clones and lacks some. The table includes around 41,000 clones, 65% to 70% detected once. The germline CDR1 and CDR2 sequences are SGHRS and YFSETQ. Trimming removed 2 bases at V and 0 bases at J, with 3 bases between. The CDR3 covers 14 residues. V gene TRBV5-1 combines with J gene TRBJ2-6, with D hard to call. The clonotype originates from a human donor with non-small cell lung cancer who had a partial response to radiotherapy plus ipilimumab. The source material was peripheral blood, sampled from a patient treated with radiotherapy plus ipilimumab. CDR3 sequence reads: CASSFRSGANVLTF. CDR3 DNA: TGCGCCAGCAGCTTTCGCTCTGGGGCCAACGTCCTGACTTTC.